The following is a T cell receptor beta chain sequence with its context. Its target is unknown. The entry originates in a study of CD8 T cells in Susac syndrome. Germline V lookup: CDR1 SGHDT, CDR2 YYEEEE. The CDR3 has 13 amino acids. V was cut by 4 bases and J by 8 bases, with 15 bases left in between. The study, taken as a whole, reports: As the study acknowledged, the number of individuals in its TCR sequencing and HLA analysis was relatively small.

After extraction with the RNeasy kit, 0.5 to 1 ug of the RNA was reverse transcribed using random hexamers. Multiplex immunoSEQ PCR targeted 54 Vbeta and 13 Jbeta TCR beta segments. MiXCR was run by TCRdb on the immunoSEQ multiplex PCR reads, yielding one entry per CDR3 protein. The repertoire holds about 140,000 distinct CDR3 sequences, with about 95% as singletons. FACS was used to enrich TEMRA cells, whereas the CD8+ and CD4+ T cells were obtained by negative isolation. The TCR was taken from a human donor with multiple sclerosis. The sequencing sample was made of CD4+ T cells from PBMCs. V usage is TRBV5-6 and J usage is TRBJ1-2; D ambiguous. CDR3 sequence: CASSLPTSRGYTF. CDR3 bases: TGTGCCAGCAGCCTCCCGACATCGCGGGGCTACACCTTC.